Listed below are T cell receptor beta chains from one sample, sequenced in a study of cytomegalovirus exposure and HLA in healthy donors. Clones were sequenced by immunoSEQ multiplex PCR, and TCRdb holds only the in-frame ones, with some missing. The data contain more than 95,000 clones, approximately 66% of them seen just once; the ten biggest clones take up around 3.3%. The material sequenced was PBMCs. These receptors came from a woman between 50 and 59 years old in good health and CMV-seronegative. Each CDR3 is given with its conserved first and last residue. The order of the fields is clone size, D gene, V gene, J gene, CDR3 protein, CDR3 DNA. A D gene is named only where the DNA matches it firmly. Where a row states a size, it is once, few, many or the class of an expanded clone; other rows omit it.

>few|-|TRBV9|TRBJ2-7
CASSVGGPSYEQYF
TGTGCCAGCAGCGTAGGTGGGCCCAGCTACGAGCAGTACTTC
>-|-|TRBV7-2|TRBJ2-1
CASSSGIGNEQFF
TGTGCCAGCAGCTCGGGGATCGGGAATGAGCAGTTCTTC
>-|TRBD2|TRBV7-2|TRBJ2-5
CASSLSTSGGQETQYF
TGTGCCAGCAGCTTAAGCACTAGCGGAGGCCAAGAGACCCAGTACTTC
>-|TRBD1|TRBV19|TRBJ1-4
CASRRTGNTGEKLFF
TGTGCCAGTAGACGGACAGGGAACACGGGGGAAAAACTGTTTTTT
>few|TRBD2|TRBV7-2|TRBJ2-7
CASSTSGGVGEQYF
TGTGCCAGCTCTACTAGCGGGGGGGTTGGCGAGCAGTACTTC
>few|-|TRBV5-1|TRBJ1-4
CASSLFKGVSTNEKLFF
TGCGCCAGCAGCTTGTTCAAGGGAGTGTCGACTAATGAAAAACTGTTTTTT
>-|TRBD2|TRBV7-2|TRBJ2-7
CASSLSGSYEQYF
TGTGCCAGCAGCCTTAGCGGGAGCTACGAGCAGTACTTC
>few|TRBD2|TRBV28|TRBJ2-7
CASSFGAWREGGSYEQYF
TGTGCCAGCAGTTTTGGGGCCTGGCGGGAGGGGGGCTCCTACGAGCAGTACTTC
>-|-|TRBV29-1|TRBJ2-5
CSVVRGLQETQYF
TGCAGCGTTGTTAGAGGGCTCCAAGAGACCCAGTACTTC
>-|TRBD2|TRBV30|TRBJ2-3
CAWSVSSGSTDTQYF
TGTGCCTGGAGTGTATCTAGCGGTAGCACAGATACGCAGTATTTT
>-|TRBD2|TRBV7-8|TRBJ2-1
CASSAPVGTSGGSEFF
TGTGCCAGCAGCGCTCCTGTAGGCACTAGCGGGGGTTCTGAGTTCTTC
>few|-|TRBV4-1|TRBJ1-5
CASSQGGQNNQPQHF
TGCGCCAGCAGCCAAGGCGGCCAGAACAATCAGCCCCAGCATTTT
>few|-|TRBV28|TRBJ1-2
CASGAGDNYGYTF
TGTGCCAGCGGGGCAGGGGACAACTATGGCTACACCTTC
>-|-|TRBV5-1|TRBJ2-1
CASSLPLSTGSNIGSYNEQFF
TGCGCCAGCAGCTTACCGCTTTCTACGGGGTCTAATATAGGGTCCTACAATGAGCAGTTCTTC
>-|TRBD1|TRBV2|TRBJ1-1
CASRPNTGVDAEAFF
TGTGCCAGCAGACCAAACACAGGGGTGGACGCTGAAGCTTTCTTT
>-|-|TRBV5-4|TRBJ1-4
CASSLAQEANEKLFF
TGTGCCAGCAGCTTGGCACAGGAAGCCAATGAAAAACTGTTTTTT
>-|-|TRBV9|TRBJ1-3
CASSGTPGNTIYF
TGTGCCAGCAGCGGGACACCTGGAAACACCATATATTTT
>-|TRBD2|TRBV28|TRBJ2-7
CASSPPLAGTYEQYF
TGTGCCAGCAGTCCTCCCCTAGCGGGGACCTACGAGCAGTACTTC
>-|TRBD1|TRBV27|TRBJ2-7
CASRPLGQGVGEQYF
TGTGCCAGCAGGCCCCTGGGACAGGGGGTCGGCGAGCAGTACTTC
>-|-|TRBV19|TRBJ2-5
CASSRTRETQYF
TGTGCCAGTAGTCGGACTCGCGAGACCCAGTACTTC
>once|-|TRBV7-9|TRBJ2-2
CASSLDWRVYTGELFF
TGTGCCAGCAGCTTAGATTGGCGGGTGTACACCGGGGAGCTGTTTTTT
>few|TRBD1|TRBV7-2|TRBJ2-4
CASSRDRGKNIQYF
TGTGCCAGCAGCCGGGACAGGGGAAAAAACATTCAGTACTTC
>-|-|TRBV9|TRBJ2-7
CASSALGVGEQYF
TGTGCCAGCAGCGCACTCGGGGTGGGGGAGCAGTACTTC
>-|-|TRBV4-1|TRBJ1-5
CASSQDLGGYQPQHF
TGCGCCAGCAGCCAAGATCTCGGGGGGTATCAGCCCCAGCATTTT
>few|TRBD1|TRBV7-2|TRBJ1-2
CASGFGQGAAGYTF
TGTGCCAGCGGATTCGGACAGGGGGCTGCTGGCTACACCTTC
>-|TRBD1|TRBV28|TRBJ1-1
CASRPQGEPYQAFF
TGTGCCAGCAGGCCACAGGGGGAGCCATACCAAGCTTTCTTT
>-|TRBD2|TRBV6-4|TRBJ2-1
CASSDGTSGYNEQFF
TGTGCCAGCAGTGACGGGACTAGCGGGTACAATGAGCAGTTCTTC
>-|-|TRBV30|TRBJ1-5
CAWSVRGNQPQHF
TGTGCCTGGAGTGTACGGGGGAATCAGCCCCAGCATTTT
>-|TRBD1|TRBV15|TRBJ2-6
CATSRQLGQSGANVLTF
TGTGCCACCAGCAGACAATTGGGACAGTCTGGGGCCAACGTCCTGACTTTC
>-|TRBD1|TRBV6-5|TRBJ2-1
CASSYTGTAAEQFF
TGTGCCAGCAGTTACACTGGGACAGCGGCTGAGCAGTTCTTC
>-|-|TRBV6-5|TRBJ2-1
CASSTDSPYNEQFF
TGTGCCAGCAGTACCGACTCACCGTACAATGAGCAGTTCTTC
>-|TRBD1|TRBV10-2|TRBJ2-5
CASGQGAETQYF
TGCGCCAGCGGACAGGGGGCGGAGACCCAGTACTTC
>-|-|TRBV7-8|TRBJ1-4
CASSSGVSTNEKLFF
TGTGCCAGCAGCTCAGGGGTTTCAACTAATGAAAAACTGTTTTTT
>-|TRBD1|TRBV7-2|TRBJ2-7
CASSLGTGGSYEQYF
TGTGCCAGCAGCTTAGGGACAGGGGGCTCCTACGAGCAGTACTTC
>few|-|TRBV11-2|TRBJ1-1
CASSQTSSYTEAFF
TGTGCCAGCAGCCAGACAAGTTCTTACACTGAAGCTTTCTTT
>once|-|TRBV6-4|TRBJ2-2
CASSRSQLLIRGGNTGELFF
TGTGCCAGCAGCCGCTCCCAACTACTAATCCGGGGAGGAAACACCGGGGAGCTGTTTTTT
>-|-|TRBV20-1|TRBJ2-7
CSAREYYEQYF
TGCAGTGCTCGGGAGTACTACGAGCAGTACTTC
>-|TRBD1|TRBV19|TRBJ1-1
CASSITGGEAFF
TGTGCCAGTAGCATCACAGGGGGTGAAGCTTTCTTT
>once|TRBD2|TRBV7-7|TRBJ2-1
CASSLVAGVNYNEQFF
TGTGCCAGCAGCTTAGTGGCGGGGGTAAACTACAATGAGCAGTTCTTC
>-|TRBD1|TRBV13|TRBJ1-6
CASSRGQGGSPLHF
TGTGCCAGCAGCCGGGGACAGGGAGGTTCACCCCTCCACTTT
>-|TRBD2|TRBV4-2|TRBJ2-3
CASSQDVGGGRADTQYF
TGTGCCAGCAGCCAAGATGTGGGCGGGGGGAGGGCAGATACGCAGTATTTT
>-|-|TRBV7-8|TRBJ1-1
CASSQAGGIFTEAFF
TGTGCCAGCAGTCAAGCGGGAGGGATTTTCACTGAAGCTTTCTTT
>-|-|TRBV18|TRBJ2-7
CASSPPAGRTYEQYF
TGTGCCAGCTCACCACCGGCAGGGCGAACCTACGAGCAGTACTTC
>few|-|TRBV7-9|TRBJ2-3
CASSPLGDTQYF
TGTGCCAGCAGCCCCCTCGGGGATACGCAGTATTTT
>few|-|TRBV7-7|TRBJ2-2
CASSQYARGISGELFF
TGTGCTAGCAGCCAATACGCAAGAGGTATTTCCGGGGAGCTGTTTTTT
>-|TRBD2|TRBV4-2|TRBJ2-5
CASSQDRGGGRETQYF
TGTGCCAGCAGCCAAGATCGGGGCGGGGGGCGAGAGACCCAGTACTTC
>-|-|TRBV28|TRBJ2-7
CASSFGYEQYF
TGTGCCAGCAGTTTCGGGTACGAGCAGTACTTC
>-|-|TRBV2|TRBJ2-1
CASTLMGTTMVEQFF
TGTGCCAGCACCCTTATGGGCACCACGATGGTTGAGCAGTTCTTC
>-|-|TRBV7-9|TRBJ2-1
CASSLEAINEQFF
TGTGCCAGCAGCTTAGAAGCGATCAATGAGCAGTTCTTC
>-|TRBD2|TRBV4-2|TRBJ2-7
CASSQEMGGLAGVYEQYF
TGTGCCAGCAGCCAAGAAATGGGCGGACTAGCGGGAGTCTACGAGCAGTACTTC
>-|TRBD1|TRBV5-6|TRBJ2-7
CASSLQGLGASYEQYF
TGTGCCAGCAGCTTACAGGGGTTAGGGGCCTCCTACGAGCAGTACTTC
>few|-|TRBV7-9|TRBJ2-3
CASSFSSLLTDTQYF
TGTGCCAGCAGCTTTTCCAGTCTGCTCACAGATACGCAGTATTTT
>-|-|TRBV7-2|TRBJ1-1
CASSLGQVEAFF
TGTGCCAGCAGCTTAGGACAGGTGGAAGCTTTCTTT
>-|TRBD2|TRBV10-3|TRBJ2-2
CATGTSGGQKTGELFF
TGTGCCACCGGGACTAGCGGGGGCCAAAAAACCGGGGAGCTGTTTTTT
>-|TRBD2|TRBV15|TRBJ2-5
CATSRVGILSGGYQETQYF
TGTGCCACCAGCAGAGTAGGGATCCTCAGCGGGGGGTACCAAGAGACCCAGTACTTC
>-|TRBD2|TRBV29-1|TRBJ2-1
CSVAFSGGINEQFF
TGCAGCGTCGCCTTTAGCGGGGGGATCAATGAGCAGTTCTTC
>-|-|TRBV30|TRBJ1-1
CAWSGFFGPAVGAFF
TGTGCCTGGAGTGGGTTCTTTGGCCCTGCCGTTGGAGCTTTCTTT